The subject of this entry is one T cell receptor beta chain. Germline values: CDR1 SGHTA, CDR2 FQGNSA. The CDR3 consists of 16 residues. V gave up 5 bases and J gave up 5 bases; unmatched junction bases: 11. This entry belongs to a study of beta chain features in type 1 diabetes. The study reverse transcribed the entire isolated RNA, so it sequenced expressed TCRB transcripts. Only in-frame clones appear in the TCRdb table, and some are missing; sequencing was by immunoSEQ multiplex PCR. The table has around 330,000 clones, 9.5% to 11% seen once. The sequencing sample was made of naive CD4+ T cells from blood. V usage is TRBV7-2 and J usage is TRBJ2-3; 9 nucleotides match TRBD2. The receptor was isolated from a woman aged 30 to 39 in good health. As DNA, the CDR3 is TGTGCCAGCAGCACCGTGGCGGGAGGGCATGGAGATACGCAGTATTTT. Protein product: CASSTVAGGHGDTQYF.